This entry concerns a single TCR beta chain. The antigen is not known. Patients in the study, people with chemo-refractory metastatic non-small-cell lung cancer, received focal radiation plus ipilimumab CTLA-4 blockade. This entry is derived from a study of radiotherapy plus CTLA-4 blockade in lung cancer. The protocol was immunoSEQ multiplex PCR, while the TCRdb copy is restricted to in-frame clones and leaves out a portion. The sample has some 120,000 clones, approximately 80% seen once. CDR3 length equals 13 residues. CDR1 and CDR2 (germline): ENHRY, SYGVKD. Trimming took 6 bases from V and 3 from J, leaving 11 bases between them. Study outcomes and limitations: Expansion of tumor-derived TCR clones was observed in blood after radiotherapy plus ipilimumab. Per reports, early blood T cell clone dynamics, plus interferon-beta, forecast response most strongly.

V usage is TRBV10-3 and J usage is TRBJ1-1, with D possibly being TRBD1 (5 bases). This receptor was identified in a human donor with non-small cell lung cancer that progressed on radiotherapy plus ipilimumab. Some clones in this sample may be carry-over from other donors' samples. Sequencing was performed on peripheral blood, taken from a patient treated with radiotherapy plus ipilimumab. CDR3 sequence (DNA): TGTGCCATCAGGCAGGGTGAGGACACTGAAGCTTTCTTT. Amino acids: CAIRQGEDTEAFF.